The next 12 T cell receptor beta chains were all read from a single sample in a study of CD8 T cells in Susac syndrome. Reverse transcription used roughly 0.5 to 1 ug RNA and random hexamers. TCRdb re-analysed the immunoSEQ multiplex PCR reads in MiXCR, keeping a single row per CDR3 protein. This sample yields roughly 80,000 distinct CDR3 sequences, of which around 94% are seen a single time; about 0.27% belongs to the top ten. The specimen sequenced was CD8+ T cells from PBMCs. The receptor source for this set is a human donor in good health.

The count of this clonotype is one. The V gene is TRBV11-2, the J gene TRBJ2-1; D gene uncertain. The CDR3 has 12 residues. V was cut by 6 bases and J by 8 bases, with 11 bases left in between. The germline V gene encodes CDR1 SGHAT and CDR2 FQNNGV. CDR3 DNA: TGTGCCAGCAGTTTCCGGTACGATGAGCAGTTCTTC. This sequence encodes CASSFRYDEQFF.

This clonotype appeared a single time. V gene TRBV27 combines with J gene TRBJ2-7, with TRBD2 matching 13 bases. CDR1 is MNHEY and CDR2 is SMNVEV in the germline V gene (reference sequence). The CDR3 contains 16 residues. The V and J ends lost 6 bases and 2 bases, in that order; junction bases with no gene match: 7. CDR3 DNA: TGTGCCAGCAGCCCCCGGGGACTAGCGGGAACCTACGAGCAGTACTTC. Protein: CASSPRGLAGTYEQYF.

V usage is TRBV7-9 and J usage is TRBJ2-1; 9 nucleotides agree with TRBD2. The CDR3 has 16 amino acids. CDR1 and CDR2 from the germline V gene are SEHNR and FQNEAQ (reference sequence). V gave up 1 base and J gave up 6 bases; unmatched junction bases: 7. The CDR3 sequence is CASSLVGTTSGNEQFF. The CDR3, as DNA: TGTGCCAGCAGCTTAGTTGGAACGACTAGCGGCAATGAGCAGTTCTTC. Supplemented by reference TRBV7-9 and TRBJ2-1, the full variable domain reads DTGVSQNPRHKITKRGQNVTFRCDPISEHNRLYWYRQTLGQGPEFLTYFQNEAQLEKSRLLSDRFSAERPKGSFSTLEIQRTEQGDSAMYLCASSLVGTTSGNEQFFGPGTRLTVL.

V usage is TRBV4-1 and J usage is TRBJ1-5; TRBD1 matches 8 bases. The CDR3 length is 17 residues. V was pared by 5 bases and J by 7 bases, with 16 bases of the junction left unmatched. Germline loops: CDR1 MGHRA, CDR2 YSYEKL. DNA of the CDR3: TGCGCCAGCAGCTTCACCGGGACAGGTGTGGAAGTACAGCCCCAGCATTTT. Its protein is CASSFTGTGVEVQPQHF.

The chain is built from TRBV7-2 and TRBJ2-7, with D perhaps matching TRBD1 (5 bases). From germline, CDR1 is SGHTA and CDR2 FQGNSA. The CDR3 runs 14 residues. Trimming took 0 bases from V and 3 from J, leaving 9 bases between them. This CDR3 reads CASSLAPGFYEQYV. The CDR3 DNA reads as TGTGCCAGCAGCTTAGCCCCAGGGTTCTACGAGCAGTACGTC.

The chain links TRBV10-3 to TRBJ2-3; 8 nucleotides align to TRBD2. V gave up 0 bases and J gave up 4 bases; unmatched junction bases: 6. Germline V lookup: CDR1 ENHRY, CDR2 SYGVKD. The CDR3 extends over 16 amino acids. CDR3 coding DNA: TGTGCCATCAGTGAGTCCGATAGCGGGACCGCAGATACGCAGTATTTT. It is translated as CAISESDSGTADTQYF.

The J gene is TRBJ2-7, the V gene TRBV11-2; a weak D match, TRBD1 (5 bases). The germline gives CDR1 SGHAT, CDR2 FQNNGV. V was pared by 1 base and J by 6 bases, with 7 bases between. The CDR3 spans 12 residues. In DNA form, the CDR3 reads TGTGCCAGCAGCTTAGGTAGGGGCGAGCAGTACGTC. Translated: CASSLGRGEQYV.

This sequence joins TRBV6-5 and TRBJ2-5, with D possibly TRBD1 on 6 matching bases. Per germline, CDR1 MNHEY and CDR2 SVGAGI. This CDR3 is built from 14 residues. V was clipped by 6 bases and J by 2 bases, with 13 bases between them. CDR3 DNA sequence: TGTGCCAGCAGGGGTCGACAGGTTCAAGAGACCCAGTACTTC. Translating gives CASRGRQVQETQYF.

This clonotype was seen more than once but under ten times. J is TRBJ2-3 and V is TRBV5-4; D uncertain. V lost 5 bases, J lost 4 bases, and 20 bases lay in between. Germline lookup yields CDR1 SGHNT and CDR2 YYREEE (reference sequence). CDR3 length equals 16 residues. The CDR3 spells CASRQNPGSPPDTQYF. In DNA, the CDR3 is TGTGCCAGCAGGCAGAATCCGGGCTCCCCGCCAGATACGCAGTATTTT.

The chain is built from TRBV7-9 and TRBJ1-1; D gene uncertain. This CDR3 has 12 amino acids. CDR1 SEHNR and CDR2 FQNEAQ come from the germline V gene (reference sequence). Between the trimmed V and J ends, which lost 5 bases and 8 bases, there was a span of 12 bases. This chain's CDR3 is CASSPLGQEAFF. The CDR3 bases are TGTGCCAGCAGCCCCCTTGGCCAGGAAGCTTTCTTT.

This clonotype was seen once. This chain connects TRBV4-3 to TRBJ1-1; D is ambiguous. Germline lookup yields CDR1 LGHNA and CDR2 YSLEER. Trimming took 0 bases from V and 5 from J, leaving 13 bases between them. The length of the CDR3 is 15 residues. The CDR3 DNA reads TGCGCCAGCAGCCAAGATGGGGTCCCCAGTACTGAAGCTTTCTTT. Translating gives CASSQDGVPSTEAFF.

The V and J genes are TRBV20-1 and TRBJ2-7; 7 bases align to TRBD1. J lost 4 bases, V lost 6 bases, and 9 bases had no gene match. The V gene's germline CDR1 is DFQATT and CDR2 SNEGSKA (reference sequence). The CDR3 runs to 13 residues. The CDR3 DNA is TGCAGTGCATCCGGGACAGTCGAATACGAGCAGTACTTC. Protein sequence: CSASGTVEYEQYF.